Below, 32 T cell receptor beta chains from the same sample are listed, as sequenced in a study of cytomegalovirus exposure and HLA in healthy donors. The PCR made use of 60 Vbeta and 13 Jbeta primers. The data were produced by immunoSEQ multiplex PCR, yet TCRdb's version contains in-frame clones alone and is incomplete. The sample lists 85,000 to 95,000 clones, approximately 7.1% seen once, with over 2% in the top ten. The specimen sequenced was PBMCs. The source is a man aged 45-65 years in good health and CMV-seronegative.

This clone has just a few counts. In DNA form, the CDR3 reads TGTGCCAGCACCCACCGGGGAGCCTTCTATGGCTACACCTTC. Translated, it gives CASTHRGAFYGYTF. This chain links TRBV6-5 with TRBJ1-2; D unclear. This CDR3 has 14 amino acids. Germline CDR1 reads MNHEY; CDR2 reads SVGAGI. Deletions cut 7 bases from V and 4 bases from J, with 16 bases between.

The chain carries TRBV12-2 and TRBJ2-6; the table's TRBD1 call for D was not verified on the DNA. TRBV12-2 is termed a pseudogene. The CDR3 totals 22 residues. CDR3 DNA: TGTGCAAGTCTCCTACCTCGGGGGGACAGGGGTGACCCAAACTCTGGGGCCAACGTCCTGACTTTC. Its translation is CASLLPRGDRGDPNSGANVLTF.

This clone was seen a few times. The chain combines TRBV5-4 with TRBJ1-1; D not resolved. Trimming pared 3 bases from V and 2 bases from J, leaving 26 bases between. Germline-derived CDR1 and CDR2 are SGHNT and YYREEE (reference sequence). The CDR3 runs 19 residues. The CDR3 loop reads CASSSGGKGSVLGNTEAFF. The CDR3 DNA reads as TGTGCCAGCAGCTCCGGAGGCAAGGGCTCTGTATTGGGTAACACTGAAGCTTTCTTT.

This chain joins TRBV2 and TRBJ2-3, with unresolved D. Germline assignment: CDR1 SNHLY and CDR2 FYNNEI. Trimming took 4 bases from V and 4 from J, leaving 15 bases between them. This CDR3 is built from 15 residues. The CDR3 here is CASSGSTVGSDTQYF. The CDR3 DNA reads TGTGCCAGCAGTGGATCCACGGTGGGCTCAGATACGCAGTATTTT.

This clone turned up a few times. The chain has TRBV18 and TRBJ2-7; the match to TRBD1 covers 9 bases. Trimming cost V 0 bases and J 7 bases; bases outside gene matches: 16. CDR1 is KGHSH, CDR2 LQKENI, per germline. The CDR3 runs 18 residues. The CDR3 DNA reads as TGTGCCAGCTCACCACCGAATCAGGGGTCACAGGGGGCGCGGGAGCAGTACTTC. Its translation is CASSPPNQGSQGAREQYF.

V usage is TRBV6-6 and J usage is TRBJ1-6; 11 nucleotides agree with TRBD1. CDR3 length: 15 amino acids. CDR1 and CDR2 (germline): MNHNY, SVGAGI (reference sequence). The ends lost 4 bases at V and 11 bases at J; junction bases unmatched: 7. The CDR3 is CASSSPDRGQAPLHF. CDR3 DNA sequence: TGTGCCAGCAGTTCCCCGGACAGGGGGCAAGCACCCCTCCACTTT.

This clone was found a few times. The rearrangement links TRBV5-6 to TRBJ2-5; 8 nucleotides match TRBD1. The CDR3 totals 14 residues. Germline V CDR1 and CDR2: SGHDT, YYEEEE. V shed 2 bases, J shed 7 bases, and the junction held 7 bases outside the gene matches. CDR3 sequence (DNA): TGTGCCAGCAGCTTAGACAGGGGCCCGGGGACCCAGTACTTC. This gives the protein CASSLDRGPGTQYF.

The chain employs TRBV14 and TRBJ1-6, with D maybe TRBD1 (5 bases). The CDR3 runs to 14 residues. Germline CDR1 is SGHDN and CDR2 is FVKESK. Trimming left V 7 bases short and J 10 bases short, with 17 bases between. CDR3 in DNA: TGTGCCAGCACCGGAACAGGTGTCAAGTCACCCCTCCACTTT. Its translation: CASTGTGVKSPLHF.

The chain uses TRBV5-1 and TRBJ2-3; 13 bases fit TRBD2. CDR3 size: 17 residues. Germline CDR1 reads SGHRS; CDR2 reads YFSETQ. The junction had 8 bases not matched to a gene; V was cut back by 4 bases and J by 3 bases. The DNA for the CDR3 is TGCGCCAGCAGCCGATCTCTGACTAGCGGGAGGACAGATACGCAGTATTTT. The encoded protein is CASSRSLTSGRTDTQYF.

This clone was counted between two and nine times. This CDR3 is CASSRTNYEQYF. In DNA, the CDR3 is TGTGCCAGCAGTAGGACTAACTACGAGCAGTACTTC. The gene calls are TRBV14 and TRBJ2-7; maybe TRBD2 (6 bases). V gave up 6 bases and J gave up 3 bases, with 9 bases separating them. Germline loops: CDR1 SGHDN, CDR2 FVKESK. The length of the CDR3 is 12 residues.

J is TRBJ1-1 and V is TRBV27; 9 bases are shared with TRBD1. V shed 5 bases, J shed 4 bases, and the junction held 8 bases outside the gene matches. Per the germline V gene, CDR1 is MNHEY and CDR2 is SMNVEV (reference sequence). CDR3 length equals 15 residues. Here the CDR3 DNA reads TGTGCCAGCAGTAAAAAACAGGGGGCGGTCACTGAAGCTTTCTTT. As protein: CASSKKQGAVTEAFF.

Worth noting for this clone: Other DNA sequences in the same sample also yield this CDR3. J is TRBJ2-5 and V is TRBV27; TRBD2 matches 7 bases. Germline V CDR1 and CDR2: MNHEY, SMNVEV (reference sequence). The CDR3 loop spans 14 amino acids. The trim removed 6 bases at V and 5 bases at J, leaving 9 bases unmatched. This chain's CDR3 is CASRPTWGGETQYF. The CDR3 nucleotides read TGTGCCAGCAGACCGACTTGGGGGGGGGAGACCCAGTACTTC.

To note about this clone: The junction departs from germline at one end; a sequencing error may be responsible. The chain is built from TRBV6-5 and TRBJ2-1, with 9 bases fitting TRBD1. Germline V gives CDR1 MNHEY, CDR2 SVGAGI. The CDR3 contains 13 residues. CDR3 loop: CASRSTGTGNPLF. CDR3 coding DNA: TGTGCCAGCAGGTCAACCGGGACAGGGAATCCCCTCTTC.

This clone appeared a few times. The chain has TRBV7-9 and TRBJ1-5; 8 positions match TRBD1. In germline, CDR1 is SEHNR, CDR2 FQNEAQ (reference sequence). The CDR3 sequence is 13 residues long. Unmatched junction bases numbered 2, after V lost 3 bases and J lost 7 bases. The CDR3 bases are TGTGCCAGCAGCTTGGCAGGGGGCCAGCCCCAGCATTTT. It is translated as CASSLAGGQPQHF.

This clone was observed a handful of times. The rearrangement uses TRBV5-6 and TRBJ2-1, with TRBD1 matching over 7 bases. J gave up 9 bases and V 0 bases, and 9 bases lay outside the gene matches. The germline V gene has CDR1 SGHDT and CDR2 YYEEEE. The CDR3 is 15 residues long. In nucleotides, the CDR3 is TGTGCCAGCAGCTTGGGACAGGGACGAACAACTGAGCAGTTCTTC. Protein product: CASSLGQGRTTEQFF.

The table lists this clone with a few counts. The chain links TRBV5-8 to TRBJ1-1; D is unresolved. The germline gives CDR1 SGHTS, CDR2 YDEGEE. This CDR3 region has 12 residues. V was pared by 2 bases and J by 5 bases, with 7 bases between. The DNA of the CDR3 is TGTGCCAGCAGCTTAACGAGGACTGAAGCTTTCTTT. It yields the protein CASSLTRTEAFF.

The J gene is TRBJ2-2, the V gene TRBV4-1; 9 bases fit TRBD2. Germline trimming cut 0 bases from V and 8 bases from J; bases unmatched to any gene: 13. Germline V CDR1 and CDR2: MGHRA, YSYEKL. This CDR3 has 18 amino acids. The CDR3 loop reads CASSQEGGAGGLRGELFF. The DNA for the CDR3 is TGCGCCAGCAGCCAAGAAGGCGGAGCGGGAGGCCTCCGTGGGGAGCTGTTTTTT.

A few counts support this clone. The chain has TRBV5-4 and TRBJ1-6; maybe TRBD1 (5 bases). The CDR3 runs to 15 residues. V lost 1 base and J lost 7, with 12 bases in between. Per germline, CDR1 SGHNT and CDR2 YYREEE (reference sequence). CDR3 nucleotide sequence: TGTGCCAGCAGCTTGCAGGCAGGGATCAATTCACCCCTCCACTTT. Its translation is CASSLQAGINSPLHF. The variable domain in full, with the rest retrieved from reference TRBV5-4 and TRBJ1-6, is ETGVTQSPTHLIKTRGQQVTLRCSSQSGHNTVSWYQQALGQGPQFIFQYYREEENGRGNFPPRFSGLQFPNYSSELNVNALELDDSALYLCASSLQAGINSPLHFGNGTRLTVT.

Only a few counts were recorded for this clone. The J gene is TRBJ1-4, the V gene TRBV19; weak D call: TRBD1 (6 bases). The germline V and J ends were trimmed by 6 bases and 5 bases, with 13 bases remaining between them. Germline V gives CDR1 LNHDA, CDR2 SQIVND (reference sequence). This CDR3 is built from 14 residues. In DNA form, the CDR3 reads TGTGCCAGTAGCCACAGGGTTGGAAATGAAAAACTGTTTTTT. Protein product: CASSHRVGNEKLFF.

The gene calls are TRBV2 and TRBJ2-7, with TRBD1 matching 8 bases. Germline V gives CDR1 SNHLY, CDR2 FYNNEI. The CDR3 consists of 12 residues. The J segment lost 5 bases and the V segment lost 9 bases, leaving 6 bases of the junction unmatched. The CDR3 loop is CARQGAIHEQYF. The CDR3, as DNA: TGTGCCAGGCAGGGGGCCATCCACGAGCAGTACTTC.

Points on this clone: An end of the junction differs from the germline gene, which may be a read error. The same CDR3 is also encoded by other DNA sequences in this sample. V usage is TRBV14 and J usage is TRBJ1-4, with 8 bases fitting TRBD1. The germline V gene has CDR1 SGHDN and CDR2 FVKESK. This CDR3 is built from 16 residues. DNA for the CDR3: TGTGCAAGCAGCCAAGGAATGAGACAGGGGACTGAAAAACTGTTTTTT. Encoded protein: CASSQGMRQGTEKLFF.

The rearrangement joins TRBV28 to TRBJ2-7; D is unclear. Germline lookup yields CDR1 MDHEN and CDR2 SYDVKM. The CDR3 sequence is 13 residues long. V lost 10 bases to trimming and J lost 1 base, with 14 bases between them. In nucleotides, the CDR3 is TGTGCCATTGTGGGCACAAGGTCCTACGAGCAGTACTTC. Translated, it gives CAIVGTRSYEQYF. Full variable domain (remainder filled in from reference TRBV28 and TRBJ2-7): DVKVTQSSRYLVKRTGEKVFLECVQDMDHENMFWYRQDPGLGLRLIYFSYDVKMKEKGDIPEGYSVSREKKERFSLILESASTNQTSMYLCAIVGTRSYEQYFGPGTRLTVT.

The chain has TRBV6-1 and TRBJ1-2; 7 nucleotides agree with TRBD1. V was clipped by 3 bases and J by 8 bases; unmatched bases: 9. Looked up from germline, CDR1 is MNHNS and CDR2 is SASEGT. The CDR3 sequence is 14 residues long. The CDR3 spells CASSEGEGAEGYTF. CDR3 in DNA: TGTGCCAGCAGTGAGGGTGAGGGGGCAGAGGGCTACACCTTC.

This clone showed up just a few times. The rearrangement joins TRBV6-5 to TRBJ1-4; D gene uncertain. The germline V gene encodes CDR1 MNHEY and CDR2 SVGAGI. V dropped 4 bases and J dropped 8 bases, with 8 bases sitting between them. The CDR3 is made up of 12 amino acids. CDR3 protein: CASSSRGEKLFF. For the CDR3, the DNA is TGTGCCAGCAGTTCCCGAGGGGAAAAACTGTTTTTT.

The chain carries TRBV5-5 and TRBJ1-3; 7 bases map to TRBD1. Germline CDR1 SGHKS, CDR2 YYEKEE (reference sequence). The J segment lost 0 bases and the V segment lost 5 bases, leaving 2 bases of the junction unmatched. The CDR3 consists of 14 residues. CDR3 region: CASSRQGSGNTIYF. As DNA, the CDR3 is TGTGCCAGCAGTCGACAGGGCTCTGGAAACACCATATATTTT. The variable domain in full, completed from reference TRBV5-5 and TRBJ1-3, reads DAGVTQSPTHLIKTRGQQVTLRCSPISGHKSVSWYQQVLGQGPQFIFQYYEKEERGRGNFPDRFSARQFPNYSSELNVNALLLGDSALYLCASSRQGSGNTIYFGEGSWLTVV.

This clone has a handful of counts. CDR3 nucleotide sequence: TGTGCCAGCAGCTTTCCTAATGGGCGAGCTTTCTTT. Translated, it gives CASSFPNGRAFF. J is TRBJ1-1 and V is TRBV7-9; unclear D gene. The V and J ends lost 3 bases and 10 bases respectively, with 12 bases between them. The CDR3 spans 12 residues. Germline CDR1 is SEHNR and CDR2 is FQNEAQ (reference sequence).

The V gene is TRBV2, the J gene TRBJ1-6; D gene unclear. Germline lookup yields CDR1 SNHLY and CDR2 FYNNEI. The CDR3 sequence is 15 residues long. V was cut by 6 bases and J by 0 bases, with 9 bases left in between. CDR3 residues: CASRLGSSYNSPLHF. The CDR3 DNA reads as TGTGCCAGCAGGCTAGGGAGCTCCTATAATTCACCCCTCCACTTT.

In its sample, this clone was seen once. This chain joins TRBV28 and TRBJ2-3; D is possibly TRBD2 (6 bases). This CDR3 contains 15 residues. Germline V gene lookup returns CDR1 MDHEN and CDR2 SYDVKM. V lost 4 bases to trimming and J lost 4 bases, with 15 bases between them. The CDR3 sequence: CASSYGRAGSDTQYF. The CDR3 DNA follows: TGTGCCAGCAGTTACGGCCGGGCGGGATCAGATACGCAGTATTTT.

The chain has TRBV19 and TRBJ2-2; 11 nucleotides line up with TRBD2. CDR3 size: 17 residues. CDR1 and CDR2 (germline): LNHDA, SQIVND (reference sequence). J lost 0 bases, V lost 5 bases, and 5 bases had no gene match. CDR3 sequence reads: CASSLGTSGANTGELFF. For the CDR3, the DNA is TGTGCCAGTAGTCTCGGGACTAGCGGCGCGAACACCGGGGAGCTGTTTTTT.

This clone was picked up a small number of times. The V gene is TRBV2, the J gene TRBJ2-2, with D maybe TRBD1 (6 bases). CDR3 length: 15 amino acids. The germline V and J ends were trimmed by 3 bases and 1 base, with 9 bases remaining between them. Germline CDR1 and CDR2: SNHLY and FYNNEI. The CDR3 loop reads CASSEAGENTGELFF. CDR3 in DNA: TGTGCCAGCAGTGAGGCAGGGGAGAACACCGGGGAGCTGTTTTTT.

The chain's CDR3 is CASSLRQGAGGELFF. CDR3 DNA sequence: TGTGCCAGCAGCCTTCGACAGGGGGCTGGCGGGGAGCTGTTTTTT. V gene TRBV7-2 combines with J gene TRBJ2-2; 10 nucleotides match TRBD1. The junction had 7 bases not matched to a gene; V was cut back by 5 bases and J by 7 bases. The CDR3 spans 15 residues. Germline V gene data show CDR1 as SGHTA and CDR2 as FQGNSA. Supplemented by reference TRBV7-2 and TRBJ2-2, the full variable domain reads GAGVSQSPSNKVTEKGKDVELRCDPISGHTALYWYRQSLGQGLEFLIYFQGNSAPDKSGLPSDRFSAERTGGSVSTLTIQRTQQEDSAVYLCASSLRQGAGGELFFGEGSRLTVL.

This clone has only a few counts. V is TRBV6-5 and J is TRBJ1-5, with a possible D match to TRBD1 (5 bases). Germline V gives CDR1 MNHEY, CDR2 SVGAGI. Trimming removed 5 bases from V and 0 bases from J, with 11 bases in between. The CDR3 extends over 15 amino acids. The CDR3 loop reads CASSPWTNSNQPQHF. In nucleotides, the CDR3 is TGTGCCAGCAGTCCATGGACAAATAGCAATCAGCCCCAGCATTTT.